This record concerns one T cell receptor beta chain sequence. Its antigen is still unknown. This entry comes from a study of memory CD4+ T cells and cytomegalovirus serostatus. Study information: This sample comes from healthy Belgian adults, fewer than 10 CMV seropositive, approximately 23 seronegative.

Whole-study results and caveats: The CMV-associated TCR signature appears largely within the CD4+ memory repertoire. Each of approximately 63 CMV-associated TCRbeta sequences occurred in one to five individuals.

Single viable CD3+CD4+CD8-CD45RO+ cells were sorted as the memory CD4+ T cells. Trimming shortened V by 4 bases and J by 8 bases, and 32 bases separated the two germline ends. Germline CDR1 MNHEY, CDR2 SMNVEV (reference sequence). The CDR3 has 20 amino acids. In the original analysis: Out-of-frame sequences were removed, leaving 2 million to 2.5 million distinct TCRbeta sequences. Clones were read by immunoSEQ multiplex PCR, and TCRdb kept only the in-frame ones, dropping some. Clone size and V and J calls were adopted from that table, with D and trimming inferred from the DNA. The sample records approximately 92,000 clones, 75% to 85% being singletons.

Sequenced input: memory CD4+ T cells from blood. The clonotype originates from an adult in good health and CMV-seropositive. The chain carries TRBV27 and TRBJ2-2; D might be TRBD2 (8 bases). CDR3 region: CASSSLARGGQIFRTGELFF. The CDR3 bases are TGTGCCAGCAGTTCCCTAGCTCGGGGGGGACAGATCTTTAGGACAGGGGAGCTGTTTTTT.